This TCR beta chain was captured in a study of radiotherapy plus CTLA-4 blockade in lung cancer. Focal radiation was given together with CTLA-4 blockade (ipilimumab) to patients with chemo-refractory metastatic non-small-cell lung cancer. As to this clone: The target antigen is unknown.

This CDR3 is built from 16 residues. The ends lost 4 bases at V and 5 bases at J; junction bases unmatched: 9. Germline CDR1 and CDR2: SGHRS and YFSETQ. The study's findings and limits: Blood TCR clones of tumor origin expanded after radiotherapy plus ipilimumab.

Profiling relied on immunoSEQ multiplex PCR, and the TCRdb table lists in-frame clones only, not all of them. The sample yields tens of thousands of clones, 78% seen once. The material sequenced was peripheral blood, taken from a patient treated with radiotherapy plus ipilimumab. The genes are TRBV5-1 and TRBJ2-5; 12 bases are shared with TRBD1. This clonotype originated in a human donor with non-small cell lung cancer who had a partial response to radiotherapy plus ipilimumab. Some clones in this sample may be carry-over from other donors' samples. DNA for the CDR3: TGCGCCAGCAGCCTTCGACCGGGACAGGGGGCCGAGACCCAGTACTTC. Amino acid sequence: CASSLRPGQGAETQYF.